This is a list of T cell receptor beta chains from one sample in a study of T-cell memory formation after mild COVID-19. MiXCR, applied by TCRdb to the 5' RACE reads, yields one record per CDR3 protein. The table shows a few hundred thousand distinct CDR3 sequences, with about 16% occurring only once. The source material was PBMCs or a T cell subset sorted from them (not recorded which). The receptors here all came from a man aged 18 to 35 who had mild COVID-19 (a few samples of this study predate the infection). Cell type and time point are not known. Each CDR3 is given with its conserved first and last residue. D genes are given only for firm matches. Only part of the rows carry a size: once, few, many, or a class if the clone is expanded.

clone size: -; D gene: TRBD1; V gene: TRBV2; J gene: TRBJ1-2; CDR3 protein: CASRTGVDGYTF; CDR3 DNA: TGTGCCAGCAGGACAGGGGTCGATGGCTACACCTTC
clone size: few; D gene: -; V gene: TRBV19; J gene: TRBJ1-5; CDR3 protein: CASTSDDANSNQPQHF; CDR3 DNA: TGTGCCAGTACGTCCGACGACGCTAATAGCAATCAGCCCCAGCATTTT
clone size: few; D gene: TRBD1; V gene: TRBV6-5; J gene: TRBJ1-2; CDR3 protein: CASSYGVTGGKYYGYTF; CDR3 DNA: TGTGCCAGCAGTTACGGGGTAACAGGGGGCAAGTACTATGGCTACACCTTC
clone size: few; D gene: -; V gene: TRBV5-6; J gene: TRBJ2-1; CDR3 protein: CASRNIGGPRNEQFF; CDR3 DNA: TGTGCCAGCAGGAACATAGGGGGGCCTAGGAATGAGCAGTTCTTC
clone size: -; D gene: -; V gene: TRBV7-2; J gene: TRBJ1-3; CDR3 protein: CASSFAYRASGNTIYF; CDR3 DNA: TGTGCCAGCAGCTTCGCTTACAGGGCGTCCGGAAACACCATATATTTT
clone size: few; D gene: -; V gene: TRBV30; J gene: TRBJ2-7; CDR3 protein: CAWSGSSTYEQYF; CDR3 DNA: TGTGCCTGGAGCGGTTCTAGCACGTACGAGCAGTACTTC
clone size: -; D gene: -; V gene: TRBV7-2; J gene: TRBJ1-5; CDR3 protein: CASSLYQSNQPQHF; CDR3 DNA: TGTGCCAGCAGCTTATACCAGTCCAATCAGCCCCAGCATTTT
clone size: once; D gene: -; V gene: TRBV20-1; J gene: TRBJ2-3; CDR3 protein: CSARFSGTGTQYF; CDR3 DNA: TGCAGTGCTAGATTCTCAGGTACCGGTACGCAGTATTTT
clone size: -; D gene: TRBD1; V gene: TRBV24-1; J gene: TRBJ1-5; CDR3 protein: CATSDSGQGNNQPQHF; CDR3 DNA: TGTGCCACCAGTGACTCGGGACAGGGTAACAATCAGCCCCAGCATTTT
clone size: -; D gene: -; V gene: TRBV4-1; J gene: TRBJ2-1; CDR3 protein: CASSQGAVSSYNEQFF; CDR3 DNA: TGCGCCAGCAGCCAAGGGGCGGTGAGCTCCTACAATGAGCAGTTCTTC
clone size: -; D gene: -; V gene: TRBV4-3; J gene: TRBJ1-2; CDR3 protein: CASSPDGDYGYTF; CDR3 DNA: TGCGCCAGCAGCCCGGACGGAGATTATGGCTACACCTTC
clone size: -; D gene: TRBD1; V gene: TRBV5-1; J gene: TRBJ2-4; CDR3 protein: CASSLAVGQKNIQYF; CDR3 DNA: TGCGCCAGCAGCTTGGCTGTGGGACAGAAAAACATTCAGTACTTC
clone size: -; D gene: -; V gene: TRBV6-2/TRBV6-3; J gene: TRBJ2-5; CDR3 protein: CASSYRREETQYF; CDR3 DNA: TGTGCCAGCAGTTACAGGAGAGAAGAGACCCAGTACTTC
clone size: few; D gene: -; V gene: TRBV12-3/TRBV12-4; J gene: TRBJ2-1; CDR3 protein: CASTLSSSYNEQFF; CDR3 DNA: TGTGCCAGCACCCTATCGAGCTCCTACAATGAGCAGTTCTTC
clone size: -; D gene: TRBD2; V gene: TRBV3-1; J gene: TRBJ2-3; CDR3 protein: CASSKDFPGPAGTDTQYF; CDR3 DNA: TGTGCCAGCAGCAAAGACTTCCCGGGACCAGCGGGGACAGATACGCAGTATTTT
clone size: -; D gene: -; V gene: TRBV5-1; J gene: TRBJ1-5; CDR3 protein: CASSLDSGIQPQHF; CDR3 DNA: TGCGCCAGCAGCTTGGATTCGGGTATTCAGCCCCAGCATTTT
clone size: many; D gene: -; V gene: TRBV6-2/TRBV6-3; J gene: TRBJ2-2; CDR3 protein: CASSRPGAGELFF; CDR3 DNA: TGTGCCAGCAGCCGACCTGGGGCCGGGGAGCTGTTTTTT
clone size: -; D gene: TRBD2; V gene: TRBV9; J gene: TRBJ2-1; CDR3 protein: CASAGLVGNEQFF; CDR3 DNA: TGTGCCAGCGCGGGACTAGTTGGCAATGAGCAGTTCTTC
clone size: -; D gene: TRBD2; V gene: TRBV19; J gene: TRBJ2-1; CDR3 protein: CASSPGVAGGDEQFF; CDR3 DNA: TGTGCCAGTAGTCCTGGAGTAGCGGGGGGTGATGAGCAGTTCTTC
clone size: few; D gene: -; V gene: TRBV5-6; J gene: TRBJ2-1; CDR3 protein: CASSLDSYGQFF; CDR3 DNA: TGTGCCAGCAGCTTGGACTCGTATGGGCAGTTCTTC
clone size: -; D gene: TRBD1; V gene: TRBV18; J gene: TRBJ1-1; CDR3 protein: CASSPGTGLNTEAFF; CDR3 DNA: TGTGCCAGCTCACCAGGGACAGGACTGAACACTGAAGCTTTCTTT
clone size: -; D gene: -; V gene: TRBV2; J gene: TRBJ2-5; CDR3 protein: CASRETLTARYQETQYF; CDR3 DNA: TGTGCCAGCAGGGAGACCCTGACAGCCCGATACCAAGAGACCCAGTACTTC
clone size: -; D gene: -; V gene: TRBV2; J gene: TRBJ2-5; CDR3 protein: CASSERTAEIETQYF; CDR3 DNA: TGTGCCAGCAGTGAAAGGACCGCTGAGATCGAGACCCAGTACTTC
clone size: -; D gene: -; V gene: TRBV6-5; J gene: TRBJ1-1; CDR3 protein: CASSRGGTAAFF; CDR3 DNA: TGTGCCAGCAGCCGAGGGGGGACGGCGGCTTTCTTT
clone size: few; D gene: -; V gene: TRBV5-6; J gene: TRBJ1-4; CDR3 protein: CASSLSSSNEKLFF; CDR3 DNA: TGTGCCAGCAGCTTGTCTTCCAGTAATGAAAAACTGTTTTTT
clone size: -; D gene: TRBD2; V gene: TRBV20-1; J gene: TRBJ2-3; CDR3 protein: CSAYRTSGSTDTQYF; CDR3 DNA: TGCAGTGCATACCGGACTAGCGGAAGCACAGATACGCAGTATTTT
clone size: few; D gene: -; V gene: TRBV5-8; J gene: TRBJ1-1; CDR3 protein: CASSPGYSNTEAFF; CDR3 DNA: TGTGCCAGCAGCCCAGGGTACTCGAACACTGAAGCTTTCTTT
clone size: many; D gene: -; V gene: TRBV4-2; J gene: TRBJ2-5; CDR3 protein: CASSQEGKEGETQYF; CDR3 DNA: TGTGCCAGCAGCCAAGAGGGCAAGGAGGGAGAGACCCAGTACTTC
clone size: few; D gene: -; V gene: TRBV28; J gene: TRBJ2-6; CDR3 protein: CASSSGGAGANVLTF; CDR3 DNA: TGTGCCAGCAGTTCCGGAGGTGCCGGGGCCAACGTCCTGACTTTC
clone size: -; D gene: -; V gene: TRBV7-2; J gene: TRBJ2-5; CDR3 protein: CASSLTRGTQETQYF; CDR3 DNA: TGTGCCAGCAGCTTAACCAGGGGGACTCAAGAGACCCAGTACTTC
clone size: -; D gene: -; V gene: TRBV5-4; J gene: TRBJ1-1; CDR3 protein: CASSVDGRAAEQAFF; CDR3 DNA: TGTGCCAGCAGCGTGGACGGCCGGGCGGCGGAGCAAGCTTTCTTT
clone size: -; D gene: -; V gene: TRBV7-3; J gene: TRBJ1-1; CDR3 protein: CASSLKGRGNTEAFF; CDR3 DNA: TGTGCCAGCAGCTTAAAGGGACGGGGGAACACTGAAGCTTTCTTT
clone size: few; D gene: -; V gene: TRBV4-2; J gene: TRBJ2-5; CDR3 protein: CASSRAGGDGETQYF; CDR3 DNA: TGTGCCAGCAGCCGCGCCGGTGGGGACGGGGAGACCCAGTACTTC
clone size: -; D gene: -; V gene: TRBV9; J gene: TRBJ1-5; CDR3 protein: CASSEEGESNQPQHF; CDR3 DNA: TGTGCCAGCAGCGAAGAAGGGGAGAGCAATCAGCCCCAGCATTTT
clone size: few; D gene: TRBD2; V gene: TRBV9; J gene: TRBJ2-5; CDR3 protein: CASSFSGGGGETQYF; CDR3 DNA: TGTGCCAGCAGCTTTAGCGGGGGGGGAGGAGAGACCCAGTACTTC
clone size: many; D gene: -; V gene: TRBV7-3; J gene: TRBJ2-1; CDR3 protein: CASSLDYNEQFF; CDR3 DNA: TGTGCCAGCAGCTTAGACTACAATGAGCAGTTCTTC
clone size: -; D gene: -; V gene: TRBV7-3; J gene: TRBJ2-5; CDR3 protein: CASSLGKGETQYF; CDR3 DNA: TGTGCCAGCAGCTTAGGGAAAGGAGAGACCCAGTACTTC
clone size: once; D gene: -; V gene: TRBV19; J gene: TRBJ2-1; CDR3 protein: CASRAFIGNEQFF; CDR3 DNA: TGTGCCAGTAGGGCATTCATCGGAAATGAGCAGTTCTTC
clone size: -; D gene: TRBD1; V gene: TRBV12-3/TRBV12-4; J gene: TRBJ1-5; CDR3 protein: CASTKTGGFNQPQHF; CDR3 DNA: TGTGCCAGCACCAAGACAGGGGGTTTCAATCAGCCCCAGCATTTT
clone size: -; D gene: TRBD2; V gene: TRBV5-1; J gene: TRBJ2-1; CDR3 protein: CASSFAGGNEQFF; CDR3 DNA: TGCGCCAGCAGCTTTGCGGGGGGAAATGAGCAGTTCTTC
clone size: few; D gene: -; V gene: TRBV7-8; J gene: TRBJ2-1; CDR3 protein: CASSHQGRSSYNEQFF; CDR3 DNA: TGTGCCAGCAGCCACCAAGGACGGAGCTCCTACAATGAGCAGTTCTTC
clone size: -; D gene: TRBD1; V gene: TRBV5-1; J gene: TRBJ2-5; CDR3 protein: CASSSRDRRSETQYF; CDR3 DNA: TGCGCCAGCAGCTCCCGGGACAGGAGATCGGAGACCCAGTACTTC
clone size: -; D gene: TRBD1; V gene: TRBV6-5; J gene: TRBJ2-3; CDR3 protein: CASTQGFGDTQYF; CDR3 DNA: TGTGCCAGCACACAGGGGTTCGGAGATACGCAGTATTTT
clone size: once; D gene: -; V gene: TRBV2; J gene: TRBJ2-3; CDR3 protein: CASSVTAIPTTDTQYF; CDR3 DNA: TGTGCCAGCAGCGTGACAGCCATACCCACCACAGATACGCAGTATTTT
clone size: -; D gene: -; V gene: TRBV7-2; J gene: TRBJ2-5; CDR3 protein: CASSLGPGVPETQYF; CDR3 DNA: TGTGCCAGCAGCTTAGGTCCCGGGGTGCCGGAGACCCAGTACTTC
clone size: few; D gene: -; V gene: TRBV6-2/TRBV6-3; J gene: TRBJ2-3; CDR3 protein: CASSFRGARDTQYF; CDR3 DNA: TGTGCCAGCAGTTTTAGGGGGGCGCGAGATACGCAGTATTTT
clone size: -; D gene: TRBD1; V gene: TRBV24-1; J gene: TRBJ2-7; CDR3 protein: CATSDPRTGDIYEQYF; CDR3 DNA: TGTGCCACCAGTGATCCACGGACAGGGGATATATACGAGCAGTACTTC
clone size: few; D gene: TRBD1; V gene: TRBV7-9; J gene: TRBJ2-3; CDR3 protein: CASSLGQGNTYTQYF; CDR3 DNA: TGTGCCAGCAGTCTCGGACAGGGAAACACGTATACGCAGTATTTT
clone size: few; D gene: -; V gene: TRBV5-1; J gene: TRBJ2-3; CDR3 protein: CASSSMTASTDTQYF; CDR3 DNA: TGCGCCAGCAGCTCGATGACGGCTAGCACAGATACGCAGTATTTT
clone size: -; D gene: -; V gene: TRBV6-2/TRBV6-3; J gene: TRBJ2-1; CDR3 protein: CASSNSNEQFF; CDR3 DNA: TGTGCCAGCAGTAATAGTAATGAGCAGTTCTTC
clone size: -; D gene: -; V gene: TRBV5-1; J gene: TRBJ2-1; CDR3 protein: CASSFEWVQVSNEQFF; CDR3 DNA: TGCGCCAGCAGCTTCGAGTGGGTACAGGTTAGCAATGAGCAGTTCTTC
clone size: -; D gene: -; V gene: TRBV5-4; J gene: TRBJ2-3; CDR3 protein: CASSFGPGMNTQYF; CDR3 DNA: TGTGCCAGCAGCTTCGGCCCAGGCATGAATACGCAGTATTTT
clone size: -; D gene: TRBD1; V gene: TRBV18; J gene: TRBJ1-2; CDR3 protein: CASSPPNYRGRSGGYTF; CDR3 DNA: TGTGCCAGCTCACCACCTAACTACAGGGGTCGTTCGGGCGGCTACACCTTC
clone size: few; D gene: -; V gene: TRBV4-1; J gene: TRBJ2-4; CDR3 protein: CASSQGAAAKNIQYF; CDR3 DNA: TGCGCCAGCAGCCAAGGGGCAGCGGCAAAAAACATTCAGTACTTC
clone size: -; D gene: TRBD1; V gene: TRBV18; J gene: TRBJ1-5; CDR3 protein: CASSQTGRNQPQHF; CDR3 DNA: TGTGCCAGCTCACAGACAGGGAGGAATCAGCCCCAGCATTTT
clone size: few; D gene: TRBD1; V gene: TRBV9; J gene: TRBJ2-7; CDR3 protein: CASSTLTGGRDEQYF; CDR3 DNA: TGTGCCAGCAGCACCCTGACAGGGGGTCGGGACGAGCAGTACTTC
clone size: few; D gene: -; V gene: TRBV12-3/TRBV12-4; J gene: TRBJ2-2; CDR3 protein: CASSWVASGELFF; CDR3 DNA: TGTGCCAGCAGTTGGGTAGCATCCGGGGAGCTGTTTTTT
clone size: few; D gene: -; V gene: TRBV12-3/TRBV12-4; J gene: TRBJ1-1; CDR3 protein: CASSFRAEAFF; CDR3 DNA: TGTGCCAGCAGTTTTCGGGCTGAAGCTTTCTTT
clone size: -; D gene: -; V gene: TRBV12-3/TRBV12-4; J gene: TRBJ2-1; CDR3 protein: CASSLYRDNEQFF; CDR3 DNA: TGTGCCAGCAGTTTGTACCGGGACAATGAGCAGTTCTTC
clone size: many; D gene: TRBD1; V gene: TRBV24-1; J gene: TRBJ1-5; CDR3 protein: CATSDPRQGINQPQHF; CDR3 DNA: TGTGCCACCAGTGATCCTAGACAGGGGATCAATCAGCCCCAGCATTTT